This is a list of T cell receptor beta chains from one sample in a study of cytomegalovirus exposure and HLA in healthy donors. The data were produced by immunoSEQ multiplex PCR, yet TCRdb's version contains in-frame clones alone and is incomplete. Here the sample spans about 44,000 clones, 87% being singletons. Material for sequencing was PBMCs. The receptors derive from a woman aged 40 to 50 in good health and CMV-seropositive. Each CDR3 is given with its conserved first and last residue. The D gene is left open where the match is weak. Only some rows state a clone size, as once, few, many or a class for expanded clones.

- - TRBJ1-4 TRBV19 CASSISGINEKLFF TGTGCCAGTAGTATCTCAGGGATTAATGAAAAACTGTTTTTT
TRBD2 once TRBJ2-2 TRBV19 CASSIGTSGSRTGELFF TGTGCCAGTAGTATCGGGACTAGCGGGAGTAGGACCGGGGAGCTGTTTTTT
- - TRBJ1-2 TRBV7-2 CASSSRGRSNYGYTF TGTGCCAGCAGCTCGCGGGGCAGGAGTAACTATGGCTACACCTTC
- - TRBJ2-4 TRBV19 CASSISPDKNIQYF TGTGCCAGTAGTATATCCCCAGACAAAAACATTCAGTACTTC
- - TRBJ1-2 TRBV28 CASSLSGYGYTF TGTGCCAGCAGTTTATCCGGCTATGGCTACACCTTC
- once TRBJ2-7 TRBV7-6 CASSLDLLYEQYF TGTGCCAGCAGCTTAGACTTGCTCTACGAGCAGTACTTC
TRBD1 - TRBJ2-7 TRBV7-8 CASSLTGQGTEQYF TGTGCCAGCAGCTTAACTGGACAGGGAACCGAGCAGTACTTC
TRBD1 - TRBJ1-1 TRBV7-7 CASSQDRGTEAFF TGTGCCAGCAGCCAGGACAGGGGCACTGAAGCTTTCTTT
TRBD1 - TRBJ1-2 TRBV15 CATKTSGRQGGYTF TGTGCCACCAAAACCTCGGGGAGACAGGGTGGCTACACCTTC
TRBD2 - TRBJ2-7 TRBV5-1 CASSPGVWGGSYEQYF TGCGCCAGCAGCCCGGGAGTTTGGGGCGGGAGCTACGAGCAGTACTTC
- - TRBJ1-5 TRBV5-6 CASSLVSAGNQPQHF TGTGCCAGCAGCTTGGTCTCAGCGGGCAATCAGCCCCAGCATTTT
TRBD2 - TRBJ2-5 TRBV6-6 CASSYRTSGSGETQYF TGTGCCAGCAGTTATCGTACTAGCGGTAGTGGGGAGACCCAGTACTTC
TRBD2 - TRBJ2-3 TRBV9 CASSVTSGSADTQYF TGTGCCAGCAGCGTAACGAGCGGGAGCGCAGATACGCAGTATTTT
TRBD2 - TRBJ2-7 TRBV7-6 CASSLASSGRVYEQYF TGTGCCAGCAGCTTGGCCTCTAGCGGGAGGGTCTACGAGCAGTACTTC
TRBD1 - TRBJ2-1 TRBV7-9 CASSSRLTGALNEQFF TGTGCCAGCAGCTCGCGCTTGACAGGGGCTCTAAATGAGCAGTTCTTC
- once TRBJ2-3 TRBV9 CASSVAVTDTQYF TGTGCCAGCAGCGTAGCCGTGACAGATACGCAGTATTTT
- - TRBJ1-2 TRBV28 CASSRGIYGYTF TGTGCCAGCTCTCGAGGGATTTATGGCTACACCTTC
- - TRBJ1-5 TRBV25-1 CASSEGAGPGSNQPQHF TGTGCCAGCAGTGAAGGCGCAGGCCCCGGTAGCAATCAGCCCCAGCATTTT
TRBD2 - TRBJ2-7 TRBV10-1 CARTSGKRVKQYF TGCGCCAGGACTAGCGGGAAAAGGGTCAAGCAGTACTTC
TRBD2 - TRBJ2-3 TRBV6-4 CASSDQTSVSTDTQYF TGTGCCAGCAGTGACCAGACTAGCGTGAGCACAGATACGCAGTATTTT
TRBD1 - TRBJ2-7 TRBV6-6 CASGPRDSFYEQYF TGTGCCAGCGGCCCCCGGGACAGCTTCTACGAGCAGTACTTC
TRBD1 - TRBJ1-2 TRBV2 CASPGGCGYTF TGTGCCAGCCCAGGGGGCTGTGGCTACACCTTC
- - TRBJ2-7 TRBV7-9 CASSRLDRPSYEQYF TGTGCCAGCAGCCGACTCGACAGGCCCTCCTACGAACAGTACTTC
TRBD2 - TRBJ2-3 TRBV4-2 CASSQDHTGRREDTQYF TGTGCCAGCAGCCAAGATCATACCGGGAGGCGAGAAGATACGCAGTATTTT
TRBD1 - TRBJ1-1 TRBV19 CASSNDRGGGTEAFF TGTGCCAGTAGTAACGACAGGGGTGGAGGAACTGAAGCTTTCTTT
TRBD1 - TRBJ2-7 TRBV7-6 CASSLRQGVNEQYF TGTGCCAGCAGCTTAAGACAGGGAGTGAACGAGCAGTACTTC
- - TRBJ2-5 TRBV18 CASSPQIPRETQYF TGTGCCAGCTCACCACAGATACCCAGGGAGACCCAGTACTTC
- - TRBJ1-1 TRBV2 CASYRIDRAFF TGTGCCAGCTATAGAATAGATAGAGCTTTCTTT
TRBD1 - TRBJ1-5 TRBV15 CATSRSRQGNQPQHF TGTGCCACCAGCAGGAGTCGACAGGGAAATCAGCCCCAGCATTTT
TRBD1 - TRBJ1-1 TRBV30 CAWSYLTGQEAFF TGTGCCTGGAGTTACCTTACGGGACAGGAAGCTTTCTTT
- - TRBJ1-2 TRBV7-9 CATHRQVAGYTF TGTGCCACCCACCGACAGGTAGCTGGCTACACCTTC
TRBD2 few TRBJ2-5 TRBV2 CASSGLAGQETQYF TGTGCCAGCAGTGGGCTAGCGGGGCAAGAGACCCAGTACTTC
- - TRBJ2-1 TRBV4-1 CASSPDHNEQFF TGCGCCAGCAGCCCAGACCATAATGAGCAGTTCTTC
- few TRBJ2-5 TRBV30 CAWSVVGRSGQETQYF TGTGCCTGGAGTGTAGTTGGGCGAAGCGGCCAAGAGACCCAGTACTTC
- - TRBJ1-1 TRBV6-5 CASSYTGNTEAFF TGTGCCAGCAGTTACACAGGGAACACTGAAGCTTTCTTT
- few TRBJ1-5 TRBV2 CASSRERGNQPQHF TGTGCCAGCAGCCGAGAAAGAGGCAATCAGCCCCAGCATTTT
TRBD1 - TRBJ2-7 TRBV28 CASSIPDRGNSYEQYF TGTGCCAGCAGTATCCCGGACAGGGGGAACTCCTACGAGCAGTACTTC
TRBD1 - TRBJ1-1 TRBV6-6 CASSSGTGESTEAFF TGTGCCAGCAGTTCCGGGACAGGGGAGTCCACTGAAGCTTTCTTT
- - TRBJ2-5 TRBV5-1 CASSFHSQETQYF TGCGCCAGCAGCTTCCACAGCCAAGAGACCCAGTACTTC
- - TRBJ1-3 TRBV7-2 CASSLGAGAGNTIYF TGTGCCAGCAGCTTAGGGGCAGGGGCTGGAAACACCATATATTTT
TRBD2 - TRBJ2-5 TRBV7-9 CASTQRWASGVQETQYF TGTGCCAGCACCCAGAGATGGGCTAGCGGGGTCCAAGAGACCCAGTACTTC
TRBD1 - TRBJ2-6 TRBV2 CASSTGTGRSGANVLTF TGTGCCAGCAGTACCGGGACAGGGCGCTCTGGGGCCAACGTCCTGACTTTC
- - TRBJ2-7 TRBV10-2 CASSSTGTFSSYEQYF TGCGCCAGCAGTTCGACCGGGACATTTAGCTCCTACGAGCAGTACTTC
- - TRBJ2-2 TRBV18 CASSPTNANTGELFF TGTGCCAGCTCACCGACTAATGCGAACACCGGGGAGCTGTTTTTT
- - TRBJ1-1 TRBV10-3 CAISNAGESRTEAFF TGTGCCATCAGTAACGCAGGGGAGTCTCGCACTGAAGCTTTCTTT
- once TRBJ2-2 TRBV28 CASQGYGELFF TGTGCCAGTCAGGGGTACGGGGAGCTGTTTTTT
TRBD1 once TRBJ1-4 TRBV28 CASSSPQTGMGGKLFF TGTGCCAGCAGTTCCCCTCAGACAGGGATGGGTGGAAAACTGTTTTTT
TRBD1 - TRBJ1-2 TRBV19 CASSINRGIGYTF TGTGCCAGTAGTATCAACAGGGGGATTGGCTACACCTTC